The 9 T cell receptor beta chains listed next were all sequenced from one sample in a study of blood T cell repertoires in COVID-19. Some clones are missing from TCRdb's copy, which holds only in-frame ones; the method was immunoSEQ multiplex PCR. This table holds more than 150,000 clones, around 85% found once. Material: peripheral blood. The receptor set was obtained from a woman in her 70s with acute or convalescent COVID-19.

The V call is TRBV30, the J call TRBJ2-7; TRBD1 matches 9 bases. CDR3 length: 15 amino acids. V was clipped by 0 bases and J by 5 bases; unmatched bases: 8. The V gene's germline CDR1 is GTSNPN and CDR2 SVGIG (reference sequence). CDR3 sequence: CAWSVLGQGRHEQYF. The CDR3 DNA sequence: TGTGCCTGGAGTGTATTGGGACAGGGCCGCCACGAGCAGTACTTC.

The chain couples TRBV11-3 to TRBJ2-1; 10 nucleotides match TRBD2. CDR1 and CDR2 (germline): SGHNT, YENEEA. This CDR3 has 15 amino acids. J gave up 3 bases and V 5 bases, and 4 bases lay outside the gene matches. In DNA form, the CDR3 reads TGTGCCAGCAGCCCCGGACTAGCGGTCTACAATGAGCAGTTCTTC. Its protein product is CASSPGLAVYNEQFF.

J is TRBJ1-5 and V is TRBV6-5; 7 positions agree with TRBD1. CDR3 size: 15 residues. From germline, CDR1 is MNHEY and CDR2 SVGAGI. J was trimmed by 2 bases and V by 6 bases; bases with no gene match: 7. In DNA, the CDR3 is TGTGCCAGCAGACGTATCGACAGGGGCAATCAGCCCCAGCATTTT. Its protein product is CASRRIDRGNQPQHF.

The chain recombines TRBV28 with TRBJ2-5, with a tentative D call TRBD2 (5 bases). CDR3 length: 14 amino acids. The V gene lost 8 bases and the J gene lost 5 bases, with 18 bases spanning the gap. Germline loops: CDR1 MDHEN, CDR2 SYDVKM. CDR3 coding DNA: TGTGCCAGCTGGGCAGCGGCGACGCGGGAGACCCAGTACTTC. Translating gives CASWAAATRETQYF. The variable domain in full, with the rest retrieved from reference TRBV28 and TRBJ2-5, is DVKVTQSSRYLVKRTGEKVFLECVQDMDHENMFWYRQDPGLGLRLIYFSYDVKMKEKGDIPEGYSVSREKKERFSLILESASTNQTSMYLCASWAAATRETQYFGPGTRLLVL.

The chain links TRBV19 to TRBJ2-3; D might be TRBD2 (6 bases). The germline V gene encodes CDR1 LNHDA and CDR2 SQIVND (reference sequence). The V end was cut by 6 bases, the J end by 2 bases, with 21 bases between. This CDR3 region has 17 residues. The CDR3 sequence is CASRRGGGKGTTDTQYF. The CDR3 bases are TGTGCCAGTAGGCGGGGTGGAGGGAAGGGGACCACAGATACGCAGTATTTT.

The gene calls are TRBV19 and TRBJ1-2; 7 bases map to TRBD1. CDR1 is LNHDA, CDR2 SQIVND, per germline (reference sequence). V lost 6 bases, J lost 4 bases, and 8 bases stayed unmatched. The CDR3 is 14 residues long. The CDR3 DNA sequence: TGTGCCAGTAGGCCGCAGGGGGGACTCTATGGCTACACCTTC. Translation: CASRPQGGLYGYTF.

The chain links TRBV9 to TRBJ2-2; 13 bases line up with TRBD2. Losses at the gene ends were 3 bases for V and 3 bases for J; bases not matched to a gene: 8. Germline V lookup: CDR1 SGDLS, CDR2 YYNGEE. The CDR3 sequence is 18 residues long. The CDR3 sequence: CASSGTSGGATYTGELFF. Here the CDR3 DNA reads TGTGCCAGCAGCGGTACTAGCGGGGGGGCGACATACACCGGGGAGCTGTTTTTT.

The V gene is TRBV7-8, the J gene TRBJ2-7; TRBD2 matches 10 bases. With V trimmed by 2 bases and J by 2 bases, 9 bases remained unmatched. The CDR3 runs 17 residues. Germline CDR1 is SGHVS and CDR2 is FQNEAQ. This CDR3 is CASSLFPVAGGPYEQYF. The CDR3 DNA sequence: TGTGCCAGCAGCTTATTCCCTGTAGCGGGGGGACCCTACGAGCAGTACTTC. Based on the CDR3 plus reference TRBV7-8 and TRBJ2-7, the full variable domain is GAGVSQSPRYKVAKRGQDVALRCDPISGHVSLFWYQQALGQGPEFLTYFQNEAQLDKSGLPSDRFFAERPEGSVSTLKIQRTQQEDSAVYLCASSLFPVAGGPYEQYFGPGTRLTVT.

The J gene is TRBJ2-1, the V gene TRBV7-9; D might be TRBD2 (6 bases). CDR1 and CDR2 from the germline V gene are SEHNR and FQNEAQ (reference sequence). Between the trimmed V and J ends, which lost 5 bases and 10 bases, there was a span of 15 bases. This CDR3 contains 13 residues. CDR3 protein: CASSHGGVGEQFF. CDR3 DNA: TGTGCCAGCAGCCATGGCGGGGTTGGGGAGCAGTTCTTC.